This T cell receptor (beta chain) was found in a study of spatial heterogeneity in lung cancer. About the research overall: 72 TRACERx patients with early, untreated non-small cell lung cancer donated samples. Alpha-chain sequences were consistently detected less often than beta-chain sequences.

TCRdb reanalysed the 5' RACE reads using MiXCR and keeps one entry per CDR3 protein. There are about 52,000 distinct CDR3 sequences in the sample; roughly 8.1% occur only once, and 35% lies in the top ten. V dropped 5 bases and J dropped 5 bases, with 13 bases sitting between them. The CDR3 contains 13 residues. CDR1 and CDR2 from the germline V gene are SEHNR and FQNEAQ (reference sequence). This clonotype came up many times. Described time point: blood at routine non-recurrence follow-up after resection. Material for sequencing was whole RNA from tumor, nontumor lung or frozen PBMC, left unsorted. This clonotype was sampled from a female donor with early-stage non-small cell lung cancer. Sample: PBMCs, taken at follow-up. This chain uses TRBV7-9 with TRBJ2-7, with D possibly TRBD2 on 5 matching bases. In nucleotides, the CDR3 is TGTGCCAGCAGCCCCACGGGGAGCCACGAGCAGTACTTC. The encoded protein is CASSPTGSHEQYF.